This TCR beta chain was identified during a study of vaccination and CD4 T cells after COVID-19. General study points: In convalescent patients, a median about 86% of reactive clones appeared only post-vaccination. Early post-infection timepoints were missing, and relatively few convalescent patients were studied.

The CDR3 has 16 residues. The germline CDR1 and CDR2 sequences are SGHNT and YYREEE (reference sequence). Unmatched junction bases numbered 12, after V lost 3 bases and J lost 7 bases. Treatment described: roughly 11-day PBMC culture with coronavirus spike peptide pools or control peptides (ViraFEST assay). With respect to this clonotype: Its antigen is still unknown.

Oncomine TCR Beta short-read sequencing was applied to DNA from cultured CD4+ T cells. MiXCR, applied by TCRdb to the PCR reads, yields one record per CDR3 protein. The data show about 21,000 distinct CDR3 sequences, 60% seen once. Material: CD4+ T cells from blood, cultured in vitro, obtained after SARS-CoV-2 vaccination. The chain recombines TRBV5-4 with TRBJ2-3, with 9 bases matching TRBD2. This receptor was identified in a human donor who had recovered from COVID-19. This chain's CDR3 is CASSSPWRGGINTQYF. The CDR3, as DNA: TGTGCCAGCAGCTCCCCGTGGCGGGGGGGCATAAATACGCAGTATTTT.